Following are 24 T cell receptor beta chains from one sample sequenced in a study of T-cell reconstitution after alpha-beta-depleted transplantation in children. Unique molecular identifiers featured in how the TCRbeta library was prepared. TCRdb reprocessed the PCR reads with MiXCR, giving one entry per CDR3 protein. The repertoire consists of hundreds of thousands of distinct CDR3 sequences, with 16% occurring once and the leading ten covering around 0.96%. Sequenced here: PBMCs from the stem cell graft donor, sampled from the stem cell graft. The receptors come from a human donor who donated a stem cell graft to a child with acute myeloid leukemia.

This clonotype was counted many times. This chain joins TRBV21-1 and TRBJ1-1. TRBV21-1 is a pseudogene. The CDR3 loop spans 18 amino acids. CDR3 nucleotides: TGTGCCAGCAGCTCGGGCCCCACTCGAATCGCCATGAACACTGAAGCTTTCTTT. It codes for CASSSGPTRIAMNTEAFF.

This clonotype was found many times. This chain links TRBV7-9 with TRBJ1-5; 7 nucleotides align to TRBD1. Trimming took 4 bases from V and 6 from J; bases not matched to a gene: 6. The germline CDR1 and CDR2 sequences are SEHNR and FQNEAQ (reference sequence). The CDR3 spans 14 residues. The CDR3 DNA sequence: TGTGCCAGCAGCTCGGGACAGTCCCTTCAGCCCCAGCATTTT. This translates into CASSSGQSLQPQHF.

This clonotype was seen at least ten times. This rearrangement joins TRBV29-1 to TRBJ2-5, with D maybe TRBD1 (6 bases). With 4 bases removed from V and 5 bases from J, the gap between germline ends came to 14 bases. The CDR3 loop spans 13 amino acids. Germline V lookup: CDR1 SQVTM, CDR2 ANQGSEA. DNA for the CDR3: TGCAGCGTTGTGGACAGTCTGGGGGAGACCCAGTACTTC. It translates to CSVVDSLGETQYF.

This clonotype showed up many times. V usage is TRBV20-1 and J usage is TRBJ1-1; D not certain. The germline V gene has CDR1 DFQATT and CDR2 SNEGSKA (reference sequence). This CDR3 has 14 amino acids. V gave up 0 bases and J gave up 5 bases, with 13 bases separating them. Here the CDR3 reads CSARDLWEGTEAFF. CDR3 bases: TGCAGTGCTAGAGATCTCTGGGAGGGTACTGAAGCTTTCTTT.

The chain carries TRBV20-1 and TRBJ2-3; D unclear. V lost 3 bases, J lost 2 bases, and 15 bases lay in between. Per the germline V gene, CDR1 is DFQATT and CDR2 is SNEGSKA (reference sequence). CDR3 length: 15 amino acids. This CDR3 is CSARLDTTYTDTQYF. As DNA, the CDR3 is TGCAGTGCTAGGCTTGACACAACCTACACAGATACGCAGTATTTT.

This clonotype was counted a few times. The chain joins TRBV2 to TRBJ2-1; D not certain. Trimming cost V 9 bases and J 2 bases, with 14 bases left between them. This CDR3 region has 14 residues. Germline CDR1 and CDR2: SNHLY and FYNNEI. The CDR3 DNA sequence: TGTGCCAGTGTTTACTTAGGGCCCTACAATGAGCAGTTCTTC. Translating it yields CASVYLGPYNEQFF.

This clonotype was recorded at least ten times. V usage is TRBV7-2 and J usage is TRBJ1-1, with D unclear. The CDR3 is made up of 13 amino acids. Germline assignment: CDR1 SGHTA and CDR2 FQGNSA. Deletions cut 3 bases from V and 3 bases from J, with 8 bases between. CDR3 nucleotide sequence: TGTGCCAGCAGCTTTGAGGGTTACACTGAAGCTTTCTTT. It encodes CASSFEGYTEAFF.

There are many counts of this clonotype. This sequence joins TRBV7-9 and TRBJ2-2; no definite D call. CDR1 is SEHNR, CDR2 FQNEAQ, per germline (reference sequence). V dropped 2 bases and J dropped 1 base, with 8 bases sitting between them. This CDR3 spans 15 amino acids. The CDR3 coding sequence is TGTGCCAGCAGCTTACGCCTGGGGAACACCGGGGAGCTGTTTTTT. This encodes CASSLRLGNTGELFF.

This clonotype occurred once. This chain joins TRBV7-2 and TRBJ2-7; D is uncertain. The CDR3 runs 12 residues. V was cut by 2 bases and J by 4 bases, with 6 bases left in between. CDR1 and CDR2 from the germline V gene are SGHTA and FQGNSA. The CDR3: CASSLIGYEQYF. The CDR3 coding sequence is TGTGCCAGCAGCTTAATCGGATACGAGCAGTACTTC.

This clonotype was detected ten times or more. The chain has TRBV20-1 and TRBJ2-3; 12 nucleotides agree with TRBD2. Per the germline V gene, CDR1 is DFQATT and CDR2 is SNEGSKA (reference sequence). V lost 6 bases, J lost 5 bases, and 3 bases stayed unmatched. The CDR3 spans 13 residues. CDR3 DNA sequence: TGCAGTGCCAGGACTAGCGGGGTAGATACGCAGTATTTT. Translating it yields CSARTSGVDTQYF.

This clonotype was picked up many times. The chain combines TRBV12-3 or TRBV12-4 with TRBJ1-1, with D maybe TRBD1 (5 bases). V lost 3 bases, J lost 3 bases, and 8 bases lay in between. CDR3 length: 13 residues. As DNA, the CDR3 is TGTGCCAGCAGTTTCACGGGGCACACTGAAGCTTTCTTT. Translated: CASSFTGHTEAFF.

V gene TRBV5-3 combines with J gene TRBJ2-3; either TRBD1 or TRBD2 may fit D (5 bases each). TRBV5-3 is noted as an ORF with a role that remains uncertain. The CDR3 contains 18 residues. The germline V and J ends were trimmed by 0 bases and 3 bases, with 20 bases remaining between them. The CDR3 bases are TGTGCCAGAAGCTTGGCTGGGGGAGACCACTGGGGAACAGATACGCAGTATTTT. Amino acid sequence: CARSLAGGDHWGTDTQYF.

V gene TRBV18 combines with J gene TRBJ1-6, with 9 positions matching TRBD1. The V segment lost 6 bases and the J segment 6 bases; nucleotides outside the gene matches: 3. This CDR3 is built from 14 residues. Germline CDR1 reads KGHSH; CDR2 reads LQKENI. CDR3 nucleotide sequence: TGTGCCAGCTCGTCACAGGGGGCTAATTCACCCCTCCACTTT. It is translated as CASSSQGANSPLHF. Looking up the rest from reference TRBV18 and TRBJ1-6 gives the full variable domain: NAGVMQNPRHLVRRRGQEARLRCSPMKGHSHVYWYRQLPEEGLKFMVYLQKENIIDESGMPKERFSAEFPKEGPSILRIQQVVRGDSAAYFCASSSQGANSPLHFGNGTRLTVT.

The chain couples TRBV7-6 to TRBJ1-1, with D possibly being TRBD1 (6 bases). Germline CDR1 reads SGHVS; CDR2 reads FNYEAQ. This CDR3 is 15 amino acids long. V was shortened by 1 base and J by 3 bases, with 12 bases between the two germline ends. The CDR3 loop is CASSLGGGLDTEAFF. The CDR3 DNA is TGTGCCAGCAGCTTAGGGGGGGGGCTGGACACTGAAGCTTTCTTT. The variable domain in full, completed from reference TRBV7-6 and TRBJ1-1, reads GAGVSQSPRYKVTKRGQDVALRCDPISGHVSLYWYRQALGQGPEFLTYFNYEAQQDKSGLPNDRFSAERPEGSISTLTIQRTEQRDSAMYRCASSLGGGLDTEAFFGQGTRLTVV.

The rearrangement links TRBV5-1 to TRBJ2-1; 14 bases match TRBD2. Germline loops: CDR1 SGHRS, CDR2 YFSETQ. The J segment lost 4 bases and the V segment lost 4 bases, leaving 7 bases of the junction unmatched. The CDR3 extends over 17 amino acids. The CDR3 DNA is TGCGCCAGCAGCCCCATCCGGACTAGCGGGGGGTACAATGAGCAGTTCTTC. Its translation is CASSPIRTSGGYNEQFF.

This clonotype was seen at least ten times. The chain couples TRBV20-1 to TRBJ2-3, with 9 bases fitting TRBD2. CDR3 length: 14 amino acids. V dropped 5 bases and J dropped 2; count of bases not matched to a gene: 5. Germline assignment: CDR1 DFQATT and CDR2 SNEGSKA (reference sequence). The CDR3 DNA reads TGCAGTGCTGATAGCGGGGGATCCACAGATACGCAGTATTTT. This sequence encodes CSADSGGSTDTQYF.

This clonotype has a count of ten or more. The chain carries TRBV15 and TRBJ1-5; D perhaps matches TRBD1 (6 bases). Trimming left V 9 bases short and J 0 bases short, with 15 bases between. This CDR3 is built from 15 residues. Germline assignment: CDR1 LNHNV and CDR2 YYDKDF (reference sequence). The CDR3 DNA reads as TGTGCCACAAGGGACATGGGAATTAGCAATCAGCCCCAGCATTTT. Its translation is CATRDMGISNQPQHF.

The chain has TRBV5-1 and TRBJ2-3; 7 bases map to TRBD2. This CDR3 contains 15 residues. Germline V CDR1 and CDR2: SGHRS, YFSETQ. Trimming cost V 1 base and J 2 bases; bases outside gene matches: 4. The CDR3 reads CASSLPSGDTDTQYF. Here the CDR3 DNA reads TGCGCCAGCAGCTTGCCTAGCGGCGACACAGATACGCAGTATTTT.

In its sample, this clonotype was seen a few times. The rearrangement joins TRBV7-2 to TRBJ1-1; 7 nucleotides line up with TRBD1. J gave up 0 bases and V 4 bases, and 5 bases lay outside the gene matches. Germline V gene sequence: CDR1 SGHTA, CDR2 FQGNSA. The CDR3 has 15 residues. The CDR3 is CASSSQGRVNTEAFF. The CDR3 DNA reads TGTGCCAGCAGCTCACAGGGGCGGGTGAACACTGAAGCTTTCTTT.

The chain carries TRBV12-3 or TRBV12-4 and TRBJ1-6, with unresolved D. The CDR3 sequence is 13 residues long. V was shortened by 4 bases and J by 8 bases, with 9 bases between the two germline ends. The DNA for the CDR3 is TGTGCCAGCAGTTACCTTATAGATTCACCCCTCCACTTT. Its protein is CASSYLIDSPLHF.

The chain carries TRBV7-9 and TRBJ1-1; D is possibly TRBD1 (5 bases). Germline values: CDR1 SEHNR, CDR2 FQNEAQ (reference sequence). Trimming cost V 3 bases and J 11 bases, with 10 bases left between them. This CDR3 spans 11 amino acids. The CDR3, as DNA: TGTGCCAGCAGCTTGGGGCAGCAGGCTTTCTTT. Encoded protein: CASSLGQQAFF.

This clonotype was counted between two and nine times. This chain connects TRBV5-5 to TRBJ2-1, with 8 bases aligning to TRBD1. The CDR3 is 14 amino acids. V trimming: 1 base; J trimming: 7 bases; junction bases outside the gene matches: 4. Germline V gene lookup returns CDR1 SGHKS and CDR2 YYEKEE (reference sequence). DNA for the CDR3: TGTGCCAGCAGCTTGTACAGGGGGAAGAATGAGCAGTTCTTC. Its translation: CASSLYRGKNEQFF.

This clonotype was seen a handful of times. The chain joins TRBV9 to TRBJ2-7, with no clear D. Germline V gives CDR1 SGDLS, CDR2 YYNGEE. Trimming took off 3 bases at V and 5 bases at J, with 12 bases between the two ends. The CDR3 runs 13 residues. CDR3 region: CASSAVWSDEQYF. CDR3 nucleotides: TGTGCCAGCAGCGCCGTTTGGTCCGACGAGCAGTACTTC.

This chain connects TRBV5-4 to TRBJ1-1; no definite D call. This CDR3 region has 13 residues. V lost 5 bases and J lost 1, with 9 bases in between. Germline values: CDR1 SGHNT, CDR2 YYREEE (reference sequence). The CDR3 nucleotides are TGTGCCAGCAGGGCGCTACCGAACACTGAAGCTTTCTTT. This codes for CASRALPNTEAFF.